This T cell receptor beta chain originates from a study of early T cells in non-severe SARS-CoV-2 infection. Study-wide context: Alpha and beta chains were unpaired, from unsorted whole-blood bulk RNA.

Study conclusions and caveats: Matching with VDJdb favored anti-spike CD8 responses (missing private and CD4 specificities).

Germline CDR1 MDHEN, CDR2 SYDVKM. Trimming shortened V by 6 bases and J by 4 bases, and 10 bases separated the two germline ends. The CDR3 has 13 residues. Researchers tagged individual cDNA molecules with unique molecular identifiers. TCRdb re-analysed the 5' RACE reads in MiXCR, keeping a single row per CDR3 protein. This sample carries around 60,000 distinct CDR3 sequences, about an eighth of them seen once, and the ten largest clones take roughly 4%. This clonotype was seen a handful of times. The antigen is unknown. Sequences were obtained from whole blood. The TCR originated in an adult who was a healthcare worker with PCR-confirmed SARS-CoV-2 infection or an uninfected control (not recorded which). The chain couples TRBV28 to TRBJ2-1, with a tentative D call TRBD2 (5 bases). As DNA, the CDR3 is TGTGCCAGCAGAATTGGGGAGTACAATGAGCAGTTCTTC. Translation: CASRIGEYNEQFF.